Listed here is a single T cell receptor beta chain. Its antigen is not known. The data stem from a study of radiation and T cells in renal cell carcinoma. Findings of the study overall: Top tumor clonotypes rose in blood 2 weeks post-radiation, then contracted.

The repertoire was sequenced with immunoSEQ multiplex PCR; TCRdb's copy has only in-frame clones and lacks some. In the table there are around 180,000 clones, about 87% of which are singletons. Germline V CDR1 and CDR2: KGHSH, LQKENI. The junction had 9 bases not matched to a gene; V was cut back by 6 bases and J by 6 bases. This CDR3 region has 15 residues. Documented time point: blood 4 weeks post-SBRT, at nephrectomy. As for treatment: 15 Gy SBRT to primary tumor, nephrectomy 4 weeks later. Nephrectomy followed 15 Gy stereotactic body radiation by 4 weeks. The source is a woman in her 50s with renal cell carcinoma. This sample comprised blood, obtained from a patient whose treatment included radiotherapy and nephrectomy. V is TRBV18 and J is TRBJ1-2; TRBD1 aligns across 11 bases. The CDR3 nucleotides read TGTGCCAGCTCTCTGTGGACAGGGGGCCCCGATGGCTACACCTTC. Its protein is CASSLWTGGPDGYTF. The whole variable domain, remainder taken from reference TRBV18 and TRBJ1-2, is NAGVMQNPRHLVRRRGQEARLRCSPMKGHSHVYWYRQLPEEGLKFMVYLQKENIIDESGMPKERFSAEFPKEGPSILRIQQVVRGDSAAYFCASSLWTGGPDGYTFGSGTRLTVV.